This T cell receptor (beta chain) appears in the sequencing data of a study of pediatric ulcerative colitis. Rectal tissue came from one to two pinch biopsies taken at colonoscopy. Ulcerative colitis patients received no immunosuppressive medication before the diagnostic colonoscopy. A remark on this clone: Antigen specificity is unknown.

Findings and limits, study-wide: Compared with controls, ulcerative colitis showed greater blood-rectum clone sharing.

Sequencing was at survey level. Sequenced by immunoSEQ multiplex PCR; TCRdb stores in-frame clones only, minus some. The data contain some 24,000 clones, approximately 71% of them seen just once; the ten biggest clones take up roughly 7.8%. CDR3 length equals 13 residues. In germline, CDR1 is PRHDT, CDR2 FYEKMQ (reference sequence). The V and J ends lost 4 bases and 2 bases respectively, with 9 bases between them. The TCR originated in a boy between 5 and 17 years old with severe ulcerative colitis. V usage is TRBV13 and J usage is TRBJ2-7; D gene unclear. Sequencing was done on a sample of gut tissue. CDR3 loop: CASSSVKTYEQYF. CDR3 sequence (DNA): TGTGCCAGCAGCTCAGTAAAAACCTACGAGCAGTACTTC.